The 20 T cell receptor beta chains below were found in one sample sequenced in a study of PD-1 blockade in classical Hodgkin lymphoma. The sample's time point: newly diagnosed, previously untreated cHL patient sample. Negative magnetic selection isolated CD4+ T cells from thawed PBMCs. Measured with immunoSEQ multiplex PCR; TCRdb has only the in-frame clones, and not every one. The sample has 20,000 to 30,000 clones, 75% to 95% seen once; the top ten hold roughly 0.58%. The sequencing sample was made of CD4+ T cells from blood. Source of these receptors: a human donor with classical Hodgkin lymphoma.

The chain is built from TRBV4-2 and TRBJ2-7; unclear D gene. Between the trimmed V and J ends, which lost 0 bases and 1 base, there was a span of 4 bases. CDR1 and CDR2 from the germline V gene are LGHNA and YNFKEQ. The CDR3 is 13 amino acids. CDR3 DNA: TGTGCCAGCAGCCAAGAACGGTCCTACGAGCAGTACTTC. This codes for CASSQERSYEQYF.

CDR3 amino acids: CASSPAGPYQPQHF. Here the CDR3 DNA reads TGTGCCAGCAGTCCCGCAGGGCCCTATCAGCCCCAGCATTTT. This chain uses TRBV2 with TRBJ1-5; a weak D match, TRBD1 (5 bases). Trimming took 5 bases from V and 5 from J, leaving 13 bases between them. The CDR3 is made up of 14 amino acids. The germline V gene encodes CDR1 SNHLY and CDR2 FYNNEI.

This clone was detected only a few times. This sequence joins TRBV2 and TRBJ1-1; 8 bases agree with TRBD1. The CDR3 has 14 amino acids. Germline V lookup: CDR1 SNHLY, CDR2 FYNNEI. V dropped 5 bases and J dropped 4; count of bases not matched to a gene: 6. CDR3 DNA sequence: TGTGCCAGCAGTAAGGGACAGGAGCCCACTGAAGCTTTCTTT. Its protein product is CASSKGQEPTEAFF.

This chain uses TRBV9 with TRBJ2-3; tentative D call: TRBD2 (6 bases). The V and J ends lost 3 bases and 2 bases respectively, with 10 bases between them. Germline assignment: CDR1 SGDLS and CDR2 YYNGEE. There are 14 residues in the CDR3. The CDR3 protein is CASSEGTATDTQYF. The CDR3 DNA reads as TGTGCCAGCAGCGAGGGGACTGCCACAGATACGCAGTATTTT.

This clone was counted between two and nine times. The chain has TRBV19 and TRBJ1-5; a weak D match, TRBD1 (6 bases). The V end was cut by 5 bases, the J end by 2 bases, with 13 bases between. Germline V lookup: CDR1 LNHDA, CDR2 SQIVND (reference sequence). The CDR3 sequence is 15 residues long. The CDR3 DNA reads TGTGCCAGTAGTCAGGACAGTTGGGGCAATCAGCCCCAGCATTTT. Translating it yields CASSQDSWGNQPQHF.

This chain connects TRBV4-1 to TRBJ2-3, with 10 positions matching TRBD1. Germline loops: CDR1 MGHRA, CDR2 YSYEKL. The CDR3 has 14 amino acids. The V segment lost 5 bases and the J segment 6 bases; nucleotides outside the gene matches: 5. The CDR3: CASSLGQGWDTQYF. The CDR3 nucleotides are TGCGCCAGCAGCTTGGGACAGGGGTGGGATACGCAGTATTTT.

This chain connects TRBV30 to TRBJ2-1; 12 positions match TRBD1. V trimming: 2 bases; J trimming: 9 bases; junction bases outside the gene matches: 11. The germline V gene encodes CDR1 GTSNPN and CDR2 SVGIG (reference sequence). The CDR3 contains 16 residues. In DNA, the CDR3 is TGTGCCTGGAGTCAAATACCGGGACAGGGGGCGGGTGAGCAGTTCTTC. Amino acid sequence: CAWSQIPGQGAGEQFF.

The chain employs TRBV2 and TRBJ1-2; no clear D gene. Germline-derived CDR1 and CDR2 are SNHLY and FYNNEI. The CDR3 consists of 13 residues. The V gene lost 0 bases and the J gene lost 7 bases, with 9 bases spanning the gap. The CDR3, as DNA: TGTGCCAGCAGTGAAGCGCGCGCCGGTGGCTACACCTTC. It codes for CASSEARAGGYTF.

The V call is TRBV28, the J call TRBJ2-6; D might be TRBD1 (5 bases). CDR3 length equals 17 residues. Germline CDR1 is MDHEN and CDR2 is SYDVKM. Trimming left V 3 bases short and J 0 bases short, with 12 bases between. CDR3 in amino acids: CASSFNRFRSGANVLTF. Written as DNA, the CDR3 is TGTGCCAGCAGTTTCAACAGGTTCCGCTCTGGGGCCAACGTCCTGACTTTC.

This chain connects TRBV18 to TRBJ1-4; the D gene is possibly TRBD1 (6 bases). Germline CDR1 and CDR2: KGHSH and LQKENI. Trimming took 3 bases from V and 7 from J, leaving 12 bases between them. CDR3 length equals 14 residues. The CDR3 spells CASSPGQNGEKLFF. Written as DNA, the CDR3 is TGTGCCAGCTCACCCGGACAGAACGGTGAAAAACTGTTTTTT.

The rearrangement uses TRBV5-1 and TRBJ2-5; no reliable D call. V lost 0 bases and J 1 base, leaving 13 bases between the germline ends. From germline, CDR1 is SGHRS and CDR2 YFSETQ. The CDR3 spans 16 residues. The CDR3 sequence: CASSLASSPRQETQYF. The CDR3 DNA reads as TGCGCCAGCAGCTTGGCCTCAAGCCCGCGCCAAGAGACCCAGTACTTC.

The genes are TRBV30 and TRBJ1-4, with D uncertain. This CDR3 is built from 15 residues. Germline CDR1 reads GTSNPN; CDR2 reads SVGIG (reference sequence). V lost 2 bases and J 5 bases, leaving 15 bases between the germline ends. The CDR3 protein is CAWSRGPNENEKLFF. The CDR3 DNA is TGTGCCTGGAGTCGAGGGCCGAACGAAAATGAAAAACTGTTTTTT.

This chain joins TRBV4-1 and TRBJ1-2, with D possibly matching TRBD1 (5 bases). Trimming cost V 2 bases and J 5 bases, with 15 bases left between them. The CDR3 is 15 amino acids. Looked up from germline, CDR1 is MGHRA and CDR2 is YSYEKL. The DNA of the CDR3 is TGCGCCAGCAGCCAACCAGGAGCGGGACTATATGGCTACACCTTC. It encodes CASSQPGAGLYGYTF.

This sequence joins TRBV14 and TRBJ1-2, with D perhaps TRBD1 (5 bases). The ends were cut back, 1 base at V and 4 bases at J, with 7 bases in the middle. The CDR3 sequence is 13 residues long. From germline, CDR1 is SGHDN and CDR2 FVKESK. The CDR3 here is CASSQGQGYGYTF. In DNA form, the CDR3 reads TGTGCCAGCAGCCAAGGTCAGGGCTATGGCTACACCTTC.

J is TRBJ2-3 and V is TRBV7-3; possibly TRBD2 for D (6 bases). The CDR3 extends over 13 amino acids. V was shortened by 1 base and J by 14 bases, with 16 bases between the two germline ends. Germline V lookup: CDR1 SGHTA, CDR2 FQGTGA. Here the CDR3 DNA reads TGTGCCAGCAGCTTAAACCGGGACTCCCGGGTGTATTTT. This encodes CASSLNRDSRVYF. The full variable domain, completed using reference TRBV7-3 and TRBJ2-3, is GAGVSQTPSNKVTEKGKYVELRCDPISGHTALYWYRQSLGQGPEFLIYFQGTGAADDSGLPNDRFFAVRPEGSVSTLKIQRTERGDSAVYLCASSLNRDSRVYFGPGTRLTVL.

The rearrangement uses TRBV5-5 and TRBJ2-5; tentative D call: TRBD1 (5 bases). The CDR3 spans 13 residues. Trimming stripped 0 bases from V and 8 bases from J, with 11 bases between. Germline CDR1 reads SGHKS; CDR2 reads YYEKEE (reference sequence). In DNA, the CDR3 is TGTGCCAGCAGCTTGGCCGACAGAAGAACCCAGTACTTC. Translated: CASSLADRRTQYF.

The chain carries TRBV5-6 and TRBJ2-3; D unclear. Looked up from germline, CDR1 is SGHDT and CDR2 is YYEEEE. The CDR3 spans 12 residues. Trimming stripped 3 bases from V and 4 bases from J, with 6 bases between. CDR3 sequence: CASSSNSDTQYF. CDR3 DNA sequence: TGTGCCAGCAGCTCTAATTCAGATACGCAGTATTTT.

The CDR3 sequence: CASSNPWGNQPQHF. In DNA, the CDR3 is TGTGCCAGTAGCAATCCCTGGGGCAATCAGCCCCAGCATTTT. The V gene is TRBV19, the J gene TRBJ1-5, with D unclear. V shed 6 bases and J shed 2 bases, with 11 bases lying between them. Looked up from germline, CDR1 is LNHDA and CDR2 is SQIVND (reference sequence). The CDR3 spans 14 residues.

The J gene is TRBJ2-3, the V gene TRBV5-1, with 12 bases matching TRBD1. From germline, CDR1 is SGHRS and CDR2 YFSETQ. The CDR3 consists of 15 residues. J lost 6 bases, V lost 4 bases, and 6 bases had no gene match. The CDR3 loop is CASSPGTGGVDTQYF. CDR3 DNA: TGCGCCAGCAGCCCCGGGACAGGGGGCGTGGATACGCAGTATTTT. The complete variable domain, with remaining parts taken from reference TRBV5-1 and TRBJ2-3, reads KAGVTQTPRYLIKTRGQQVTLSCSPISGHRSVSWYQQTPGQGLQFLFEYFSETQRNKGNFPGRFSGRQFSNSRSEMNVSTLELGDSALYLCASSPGTGGVDTQYFGPGTRLTVL.

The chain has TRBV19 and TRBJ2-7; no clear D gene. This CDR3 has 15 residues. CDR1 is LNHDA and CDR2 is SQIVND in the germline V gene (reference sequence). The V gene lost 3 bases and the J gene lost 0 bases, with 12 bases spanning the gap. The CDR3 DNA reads TGTGCCAGTAGTATTCCCGGACGGAGCTCCTACGAGCAGTACTTC. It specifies CASSIPGRSSYEQYF.